The following is a TCR beta chain sequence with its context. What it binds is unknown. This record comes from a study of immune evolution from preneoplasia to lung adenocarcinoma. Study information: HLA loss of heterozygosity: over 5.5% AIS, around 16% MIA, about 35% ADC, none AAH.

Study-wide results and caveats: Normal lung had highest clonality; later lesions appeared denser, more diverse.

Assay: immunoSEQ multiplex PCR; the TCRdb copy retains only in-frame clones and omits some. The data contain 5,500 to 7,000 clones, about 73% of them singletons. CDR3 length: 15 residues. Trimming cost V 2 bases and J 8 bases, with 15 bases left between them. Germline CDR1 reads SGHTA; CDR2 reads FQGNSA. This TCR was sampled from a donor aged 70 or over with lung adenocarcinoma. The chain carries TRBV7-2 and TRBJ1-4; D may be TRBD1 (6 bases). The specimen was FFPE lung adenocarcinoma in situ tissue. CDR3 in DNA: TGTGCCAGCAGCTTAATACAGGGAGTATTCGAAAAACTGTTTTTT. This sequence encodes CASSLIQGVFEKLFF. Complete variable domain (other parts from reference TRBV7-2 and TRBJ1-4): GAGVSQSPSNKVTEKGKDVELRCDPISGHTALYWYRQSLGQGLEFLIYFQGNSAPDKSGLPSDRFSAERTGGSVSTLTIQRTQQEDSAVYLCASSLIQGVFEKLFFGSGTQLSVL.